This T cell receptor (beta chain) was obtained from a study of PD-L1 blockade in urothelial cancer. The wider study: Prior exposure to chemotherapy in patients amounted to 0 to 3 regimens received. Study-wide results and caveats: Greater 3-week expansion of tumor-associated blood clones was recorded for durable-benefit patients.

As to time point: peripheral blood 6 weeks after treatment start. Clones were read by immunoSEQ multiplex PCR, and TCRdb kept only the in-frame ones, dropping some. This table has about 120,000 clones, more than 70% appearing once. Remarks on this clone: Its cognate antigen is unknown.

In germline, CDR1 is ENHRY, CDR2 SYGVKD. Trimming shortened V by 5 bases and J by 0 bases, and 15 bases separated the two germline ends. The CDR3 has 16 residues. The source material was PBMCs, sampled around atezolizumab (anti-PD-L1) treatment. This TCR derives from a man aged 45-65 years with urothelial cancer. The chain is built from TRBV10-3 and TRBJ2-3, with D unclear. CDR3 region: CAISQSSAGSTDTQYF. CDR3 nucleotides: TGTGCCATCAGTCAAAGTTCGGCAGGAAGCACAGATACGCAGTATTTT.